This TCR beta chain is drawn from a study of blood T cell repertoires in COVID-19. Clones were sequenced by immunoSEQ multiplex PCR, and TCRdb holds only the in-frame ones, with some missing. The data show approximately 280,000 clones, about nine tenths seen once. The CDR3 is made up of 15 amino acids. The V end was cut by 2 bases, the J end by 4 bases, with 14 bases between. Germline V gives CDR1 SGHVS, CDR2 FQNEAQ. The source is a man between 45 and 60 years old with acute or convalescent COVID-19. The genes are TRBV7-8 and TRBJ1-1; D remains unclear. Sequencing was performed on peripheral blood. As DNA, the CDR3 is TGTGCCAGCAGCTTAATCCCGGGTCTGGGCACTGAAGCTTTCTTT. It specifies CASSLIPGLGTEAFF. Full variable domain (remainder filled in from reference TRBV7-8 and TRBJ1-1): GAGVSQSPRYKVAKRGQDVALRCDPISGHVSLFWYQQALGQGPEFLTYFQNEAQLDKSGLPSDRFFAERPEGSVSTLKIQRTQQEDSAVYLCASSLIPGLGTEAFFGQGTRLTVV.